This TCR beta chain came from a study of cytomegalovirus exposure and HLA in healthy donors. The PCR had 60 Vbeta and 13 Jbeta primers. Under the authors' procedure: The count from a later analysis was tens of millions of unique TCR beta chains, some 12 million of them shared. Only in-frame clones appear in the TCRdb table, and some are missing; sequencing was by immunoSEQ multiplex PCR. V and J calls and clone size are those listed in that table; D and trimming were worked out from the DNA. This table holds roughly 100,000 clones, approximately 64% found once. About this clone itself: Its antigen is unknown.

Study outcomes and limitations: Fewer N-insertions than the roughly 600-donor mean were reportedly shown by an Asian-associated ancestry cluster in a later analysis. Analyses of presence/absence relied on an assumption of roughly uniform sequencing depth across donors.

Sequencing was performed on PBMCs. This TCR derives from a woman aged 45-65 years in good health and CMV-seropositive.

CDR3 sequence (DNA): TGTGCCAGCAGCGTAGGTAGTTCCTCGAAACAGTACTTC. Protein sequence: CASSVGSSSKQYF. The rearrangement uses TRBV9 and TRBJ2-7; D remains unclear. CDR3 size: 13 residues. The V gene's germline CDR1 is SGDLS and CDR2 YYNGEE. Trimming stripped 0 bases from V and 10 bases from J, with 14 bases between.